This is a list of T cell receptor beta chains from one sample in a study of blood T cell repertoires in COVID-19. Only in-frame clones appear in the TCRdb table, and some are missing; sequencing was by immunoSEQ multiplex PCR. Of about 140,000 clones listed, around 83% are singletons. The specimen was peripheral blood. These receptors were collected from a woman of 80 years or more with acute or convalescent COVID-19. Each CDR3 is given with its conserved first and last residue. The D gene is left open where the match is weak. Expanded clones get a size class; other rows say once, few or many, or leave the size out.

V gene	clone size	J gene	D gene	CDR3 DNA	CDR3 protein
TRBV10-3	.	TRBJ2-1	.	TGTGCCATCAATGCAGGCGGGGACTCCTACAATGAGCAGTTCTTC	CAINAGGDSYNEQFF
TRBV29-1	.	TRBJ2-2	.	TGCAGCGTTCGCAGGGGAAGGGACACCGGGGAGCTGTTTTTT	CSVRRGRDTGELFF
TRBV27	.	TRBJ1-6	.	TGTGCCAGCAGTCCGGGAGTTTATAATTCACCCCTCCACTTT	CASSPGVYNSPLHF
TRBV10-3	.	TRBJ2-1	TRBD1	TGTGCCATCAGTGTAAGGGACAGGGAAAAATTGATCAATGAGCAGTTCTTC	CAISVRDREKLINEQFF
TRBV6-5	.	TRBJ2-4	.	TGTGCCAGCAGAGAGACAGGAACCTCCGTGGGTCAGTACTTC	CASRETGTSVGQYF
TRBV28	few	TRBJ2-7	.	TGTGCCAGCAGTCCCTTTGAGGGGGTTTACGAGCAGTACTTC	CASSPFEGVYEQYF
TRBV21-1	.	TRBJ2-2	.	TGTGCCAGCAGCAAAGCTGGGACTAGGAACACCGGGGAGCTGTCTTTT	CASSKAGTRNTGELSF
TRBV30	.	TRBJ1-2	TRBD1	TGTGCCTGGAGTGGGGCTGGACAGGGGGGCGGCTACACCTTC	CAWSGAGQGGGYTF
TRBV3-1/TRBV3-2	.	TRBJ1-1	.	TGTGCCAGCAGCGGGGACTTTTTGCGGGGTGGCCAACAGGTTGAAGCTTTCTTT	CASSGDFLRGGQQVEAFF
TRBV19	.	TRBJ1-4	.	TGTGCCAGTTACGCAGGGGCAACTAATGAAAAACTGTTTTTT	CASYAGATNEKLFF
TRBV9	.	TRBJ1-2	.	TGTGCCAGCAGCGTACAGGGGAGGGACCATGGCTACACCTTC	CASSVQGRDHGYTF
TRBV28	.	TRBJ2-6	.	TGTGCCAGCAGAAGCAAAATAAGCTCTGGGGCCAACGTCCTGACTTTC	CASRSKISSGANVLTF
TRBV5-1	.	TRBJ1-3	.	TGCGCCAGCCGACCCGACAGTTCCCGATACTTTGGAAACACCATATATTTT	CASRPDSSRYFGNTIYF
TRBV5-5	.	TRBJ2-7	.	TGTGCCAGCAGCTTGGTCGGGGGTGCCTACGAGCAGTACTTC	CASSLVGGAYEQYF
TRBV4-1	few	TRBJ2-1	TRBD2	TGCGCCAGCAGCTTGCGACTAGCGGGAGAGAATGAGCAGTTCTTC	CASSLRLAGENEQFF